The clone carrying this T cell receptor beta chain showed up many times. Its antigen is currently unknown. V was clipped by 5 bases and J by 5 bases; unmatched bases: 9. The CDR3 is 16 residues long. Germline-derived CDR1 and CDR2 are MNHNS and SASEGT. This entry belongs to a study of regulatory T cells in long-lasting Graves disease. Whole-study findings and limits: Under persistent disease, TRBV28, TRBJ1-2 and TRBJ2-5 were used preferentially.

TCR beta libraries were built with iRepertoire HTBI primers and Arm-PCR of CDR3 regions. From the multiplex PCR reads, TCRdb called clonotypes with MiXCR, one entry per CDR3 protein. The repertoire has approximately 480,000 distinct CDR3 sequences, 15% to 20% of them found once; the top ten carry more than 9%. The sample's time point: newly diagnosed GD, antithyroid drugs for less than 3 months. Extracted RNA from PBMCs served as the source of the TCR library. The same sample was also used in a study of T cells in Graves' hyperthyroidism and ophthalmopathy. This second study notes: Most thyroid clonotypes with frequency above 0.001 were detected in blood. In the analysis, a 13 V-J model separated ophthalmopathy from stable hyperthyroidism.

The clonotype originates from a man in his forties with Graves disease. The source material was peripheral blood mononuclear cells (PBMCs), sampled at new diagnosis, from a patient treated with antithyroid drugs. The V and J genes are TRBV6-1 and TRBJ2-5, with 12 bases aligning to TRBD2. The CDR3 sequence: CASSTPVTSGSETQYF. The CDR3 DNA follows: TGTGCCAGCAGTACCCCCGTGACTAGCGGGAGCGAGACCCAGTACTTC.